This T cell receptor (beta chain) stems from a study of OX40 agonist ivuxolimab in advanced cancers. Study information: Dosing consisted of intravenous ivuxolimab at 0.01 to 10 mg/kg every 2 weeks. Aged roughly 23 to 79 with a mean of approximately 60 years, they were approximately 80% male.

Findings and caveats of the study: Mean expanded clone counts were higher in CD8+ than CD4+ T cells.

Using immunoSEQ multiplex PCR, the repertoire was profiled, and TCRdb retains in-frame clones only, with some absent. The repertoire consists of under 25,000 clones, with more than 65% occurring once and the leading ten covering more than 25%. With regard to this clone: Its target is unknown.

Losses at the gene ends were 5 bases for V and 3 bases for J; bases not matched to a gene: 6. CDR1 is MDHEN and CDR2 is SYDVKM in the germline V gene. The CDR3 loop spans 14 amino acids. The material sequenced was CD4+ or CD8+ T cells sorted from blood, taken in a trial of the OX40 agonist ivuxolimab. J is TRBJ2-7 and V is TRBV28, with TRBD1 matching 8 bases. This receptor was identified in an adult with an advanced solid tumor such as melanoma, head and neck, liver or kidney cancer. The CDR3 sequence is CASSPGTGFYEQYF. The CDR3 nucleotides are TGTGCCAGCAGTCCCGGGACAGGTTTCTACGAGCAGTACTTC.